The 19 T cell receptor beta chains in this list originate from one sample, sequenced in a study of neurological immune-mediated disorders. TCRdb called the 5' RACE reads again in MiXCR, with one record for every CDR3 protein. This table holds tens of thousands of distinct CDR3 sequences, about 15% found once. The sample taken for sequencing was PBMCs. These receptors were taken from a woman between 35 and 50 years old in good health.

Ten or more counts support this clonotype. The chain carries TRBV7-2 and TRBJ2-1; a weak D match, TRBD2 (7 bases). Germline-derived CDR1 and CDR2 are SGHTA and FQGNSA. With 5 bases removed from V and 7 bases from J, the gap between germline ends came to 21 bases. The CDR3 sequence is 16 residues long. The CDR3 DNA is TGTGCCAGCAGCCATGGTCCCCGCAGGGGAGGGAATGAGCAGTTCTTC. It is translated as CASSHGPRRGGNEQFF.

This sequence joins TRBV10-3 and TRBJ2-7; a weak D match, TRBD2 (6 bases). CDR1 is ENHRY, CDR2 SYGVKD, per germline. This CDR3 is built from 15 residues. V was pared by 0 bases and J by 6 bases, with 15 bases between. CDR3 bases: TGTGCCATCAGTGAGTCGAGTACTAGCTCGGGCGAGCAGTACTTC. It translates to CAISESSTSSGEQYF.

CDR3: CSVSQGAETQYF. The CDR3 region has the DNA TGCAGTGTATCCCAGGGGGCAGAGACCCAGTACTTC. This sequence joins TRBV20-1 and TRBJ2-5; 8 nucleotides agree with TRBD1. The V gene's germline CDR1 is DFQATT and CDR2 SNEGSKA (reference sequence). The length of the CDR3 is 12 residues. V lost 7 bases, J lost 4 bases, and 5 bases stayed unmatched.

Many counts were recorded for this clonotype. The chain couples TRBV20-1 to TRBJ1-1, with D possibly matching TRBD1 (6 bases). The CDR3 sequence is 12 residues long. CDR1 and CDR2 (germline): DFQATT, SNEGSKA (reference sequence). V was cut by 6 bases and J by 7 bases, with 15 bases left in between. CDR3 in amino acids: CSAHLQGHEAFF. CDR3 sequence (DNA): TGCAGTGCCCACTTACAGGGTCATGAAGCTTTCTTT.

This clonotype was recorded at least ten times. The V and J genes are TRBV7-7 and TRBJ2-1, with a possible D match to TRBD2 (6 bases). CDR3 length: 12 residues. Trimming shortened V by 5 bases and J by 8 bases, and 10 bases separated the two germline ends. Germline assignment: CDR1 SSHAT and CDR2 FNYEAQ (reference sequence). CDR3 region: CASSPGGYEQFF. The CDR3 region has the DNA TGTGCCAGCAGCCCCGGGGGTTATGAGCAGTTCTTC. Drawing the rest from reference TRBV7-7 and TRBJ2-1, the complete variable domain is GAGVSQSPRYKVTKRGQDVTLRCDPISSHATLYWYQQALGQGPEFLTYFNYEAQPDKSGLPSDRFSAERPEGSISTLTIQRTEQRDSAMYRCASSPGGYEQFFGPGTRLTVL.

This clonotype was recorded at least ten times. This sequence joins TRBV20-1 and TRBJ1-6; weak D call: TRBD1 (6 bases). V lost 2 bases to trimming and J lost 0 bases, with 20 bases between them. This CDR3 comprises 19 residues. The germline gives CDR1 DFQATT, CDR2 SNEGSKA (reference sequence). CDR3 sequence (DNA): TGCAGTGCTAGACCTGGCGGACAGCAGAGGCGCTCCTATAATTCACCCCTCCACTTT. It is translated as CSARPGGQQRRSYNSPLHF.

This clonotype was counted at least ten times. The V and J genes are TRBV4-1 and TRBJ1-5, with 8 bases matching TRBD1. Germline values: CDR1 MGHRA, CDR2 YSYEKL. The junction had 8 bases not matched to a gene; V was cut back by 2 bases and J by 11 bases. The CDR3 runs 14 residues. The CDR3: CASSQRPGQVAQHF. The CDR3 DNA is TGCGCCAGCAGCCAACGACCGGGACAGGTGGCCCAGCATTTT.

This clonotype was detected ten times or more. J is TRBJ2-2 and V is TRBV7-2; D gene unclear. This CDR3 comprises 15 residues. The germline V and J ends were trimmed by 5 bases and 3 bases, with 13 bases remaining between them. Germline CDR1 and CDR2: SGHTA and FQGNSA. DNA of the CDR3: TGTGCCAGCAGCCGGATGGACGGTTACACCGGGGAGCTGTTTTTT. This translates into CASSRMDGYTGELFF.

In this sample, this clonotype turned up many times. The V and J genes are TRBV15 and TRBJ1-2; D is unresolved. The CDR3 is 15 residues long. Germline values: CDR1 LNHNV, CDR2 YYDKDF (reference sequence). V was clipped by 1 base and J by 0 bases, with 9 bases between them. The CDR3 nucleotides are TGTGCCACCAGCAGAGCTGGGCGGACTAACTATGGCTACACCTTC. Protein: CATSRAGRTNYGYTF.

The sample holds many counts of this clonotype. The chain couples TRBV5-5 to TRBJ2-5; the match to TRBD1 covers 7 bases. Trimming cost V 4 bases and J 2 bases; bases outside gene matches: 11. Germline values: CDR1 SGHKS, CDR2 YYEKEE (reference sequence). This CDR3 region has 16 residues. CDR3 bases: TGTGCCAGCAGCCACCCCGGACAGGCAACACAAGAGACCCAGTACTTC. Its protein product is CASSHPGQATQETQYF.

This clonotype was counted at least ten times. The chain carries TRBV6-2 or TRBV6-3 and TRBJ2-7, with a possible D match to TRBD1 (6 bases). The CDR3 is 15 residues long. The V end lost 6 bases, the J end lost 1 base, and 16 bases lay between the germline ends. CDR1 and CDR2 (germline): MNHEY, SVGEGT. CDR3 residues: CASSRQGTASYEQYF. CDR3 DNA: TGTGCCAGCAGCCGCCAGGGGACCGCATCCTACGAGCAGTACTTC.

This clonotype appeared many times. The CDR3 here is CAISGQMNTEAFF. In nucleotides, the CDR3 is TGTGCCATCAGTGGTCAGATGAACACTGAAGCTTTCTTT. This sequence joins TRBV10-3 and TRBJ1-1, with D uncertain. The CDR3 consists of 13 residues. Germline V gene lookup returns CDR1 ENHRY and CDR2 SYGVKD. The V and J ends lost 4 bases and 0 bases respectively, with 6 bases between them.

V gene TRBV5-5 combines with J gene TRBJ2-1; D ambiguous. Looked up from germline, CDR1 is SGHKS and CDR2 is YYEKEE (reference sequence). The CDR3 sequence is 14 residues long. V was shortened by 0 bases and J by 1 base, with 5 bases between the two germline ends. The CDR3 bases are TGTGCCAGCAGCTTGGGCACATCCTACAATGAGCAGTTCTTC. Its translation: CASSLGTSYNEQFF.

This clonotype was seen a handful of times. The chain joins TRBV5-1 to TRBJ2-3; no reliable D call. The CDR3 contains 15 residues. Trimming shortened V by 0 bases and J by 2 bases, and 10 bases separated the two germline ends. Germline V lookup: CDR1 SGHRS, CDR2 YFSETQ. The CDR3 reads CASSLDTGLTDTQYF. CDR3 bases: TGCGCCAGCAGCTTGGATACCGGGCTCACAGATACGCAGTATTTT.

This clonotype occurred a few times. The chain links TRBV30 to TRBJ2-1; the match to TRBD2 covers 8 bases. Germline assignment: CDR1 GTSNPN and CDR2 SVGIG (reference sequence). The CDR3 totals 15 residues. Unmatched junction bases numbered 12, after V lost 2 bases and J lost 9 bases. CDR3 protein: CAWSSTGTSRSEQFF. The CDR3 nucleotides read TGTGCCTGGAGTTCGACCGGGACTAGTCGTAGTGAGCAGTTCTTC.

This clonotype came up many times. The V call is TRBV20-1, the J call TRBJ1-2; the D is unclear. Trimming cost V 1 base and J 1 base, with 13 bases left between them. The CDR3 has 15 residues. CDR1 and CDR2 (germline): DFQATT, SNEGSKA (reference sequence). In nucleotides, the CDR3 is TGCAGTGCTAGAGTTATAGACCGAGTTAACTATGGCTACACCTTC. Translated: CSARVIDRVNYGYTF.

In its sample, this clonotype was seen many times. The chain carries TRBV12-3 or TRBV12-4 and TRBJ2-1, with 8 bases that match TRBD2. The J segment lost 6 bases and the V segment lost 7 bases, leaving 5 bases of the junction unmatched. The CDR3 totals 13 residues. CDR3 region: CASTTSGGNEQFF. The CDR3 nucleotides are TGTGCCAGCACCACAAGCGGGGGCAATGAGCAGTTCTTC.

This clonotype was recorded at least ten times. The CDR3 loop is CASSFSHSGGGNEQFF. CDR3 nucleotides: TGTGCCAGCAGTTTCTCCCATAGCGGGGGAGGGAATGAGCAGTTCTTC. V is TRBV28 and J is TRBJ2-1; TRBD2 matches at 9 bases. With 3 bases clipped from V and 7 bases from J, the junction kept 10 bases outside the gene matches. This CDR3 is 16 amino acids long. The germline gives CDR1 MDHEN, CDR2 SYDVKM. The whole variable domain, remainder taken from reference TRBV28 and TRBJ2-1, is DVKVTQSSRYLVKRTGEKVFLECVQDMDHENMFWYRQDPGLGLRLIYFSYDVKMKEKGDIPEGYSVSREKKERFSLILESASTNQTSMYLCASSFSHSGGGNEQFFGPGTRLTVL.

This clonotype was seen a handful of times. The gene calls are TRBV5-6 and TRBJ1-5; a weak D match, TRBD1 (6 bases). The V gene lost 4 bases and the J gene lost 7 bases, with 18 bases spanning the gap. Looked up from germline, CDR1 is SGHDT and CDR2 is YYEEEE. This CDR3 has 15 residues. The CDR3 is CASSSRGSWRQPQHF. The CDR3 DNA is TGTGCCAGCAGCAGCAGGGGTTCGTGGAGACAGCCCCAGCATTTT.